Each of the 30 T cell receptor beta chains below was sequenced from the same sample in a study of metastatic and nonmetastatic thyroid tumors. TCRdb re-called the PCR reads via MiXCR. The table includes 30,000 or so clones, about 18% detected once. Until they underwent thyroid surgery, no patient had received any treatment. The sample comprised blood. The receptors come from a female donor with papillary thyroid cancer or a benign thyroid nodule (not recorded which). Some clones in this sample may be carry-over from other donors' samples.

The chain recombines TRBV7-2 with TRBJ2-6, with a possible D match to TRBD1 (5 bases). The V gene's germline CDR1 is SGHTA and CDR2 FQGNSA. The V end was cut by 7 bases, the J end by 4 bases, with 11 bases between. This CDR3 is built from 14 residues. This CDR3 is CASILRVGANVLTF. As DNA, the CDR3 is TGTGCCAGCATCCTCAGGGTAGGGGCCAACGTCCTGACTTTC.

This clone was counted ten times or more. This chain connects TRBV3-1 to TRBJ2-3, with 10 bases fitting TRBD2. After removal of 1 base from V and 4 bases from J, the junction contained 5 bases not matched to a gene. There are 16 residues in the CDR3. The germline V gene has CDR1 LGHDT and CDR2 YNNKEL (reference sequence). CDR3 DNA sequence: TGTGCCAGCAGCCAAGGTGGGACTAGCGTCTCAGATACGCAGTATTTT. Residues: CASSQGGTSVSDTQYF.

This clone was observed many times. This chain joins TRBV20-1 and TRBJ2-7; 8 bases fit TRBD2. The CDR3 covers 12 residues. The germline gives CDR1 DFQATT, CDR2 SNEGSKA (reference sequence). The CDR3 sequence: CSAWGLVYEQYF. The CDR3 region has the DNA TGCAGCGCCTGGGGACTAGTCTACGAGCAGTACTTC.

The rearrangement links TRBV2 to TRBJ2-2; TRBD1 might be the D (5 bases). CDR3 size: 14 residues. From germline, CDR1 is SNHLY and CDR2 FYNNEI. The ends were cut back, 7 bases at V and 5 bases at J, with 14 bases in the middle. CDR3 bases: TGTGCCAGCAAAGGGGCCGAGTTGACCGGGGAGCTGTTTTTT. This gives the protein CASKGAELTGELFF.

The V call is TRBV10-1, the J call TRBJ2-2; D remains unclear. The germline gives CDR1 WNHNN, CDR2 SYGVQD (reference sequence). The CDR3 totals 13 residues. V was clipped by 2 bases and J by 6 bases, with 7 bases between them. CDR3 region: CASSEGLSGELFF. CDR3 coding DNA: TGCGCCAGCAGTGAGGGGCTATCCGGGGAGCTGTTTTTT.

This clone showed up many times. The gene calls are TRBV28 and TRBJ1-4; D is unresolved. The V end was cut by 2 bases, the J end by 0 bases, with 4 bases between. The CDR3 extends over 14 amino acids. The germline CDR1 and CDR2 sequences are MDHEN and SYDVKM. The CDR3, as DNA: TGTGCCAGCAGTTTACGATCAACTAATGAAAAACTGTTTTTT. Amino acid sequence: CASSLRSTNEKLFF.

In this sample, this clone turned up many times. The J gene is TRBJ1-1, the V gene TRBV27; 8 bases are a match to TRBD1. V lost 6 bases to trimming and J lost 2 bases; unmatched junction nucleotides: 5. The CDR3 totals 14 residues. The V gene's germline CDR1 is MNHEY and CDR2 SMNVEV (reference sequence). DNA of the CDR3: TGTGCCAGCAGGCCCGGGACAGGAAACACTGAAGCTTTCTTT. Translation: CASRPGTGNTEAFF.

This clone was counted many times. The CDR3 protein is CASSVAGTSNEKLFF. CDR3 DNA: TGCGCCAGCAGCGTGGCCGGGACAAGTAATGAAAAACTGTTTTTT. The chain employs TRBV5-1 and TRBJ1-4; D might be TRBD1 (6 bases). CDR3 length: 15 amino acids. CDR1 and CDR2 (germline): SGHRS, YFSETQ. Trimming took 4 bases from V and 4 from J, leaving 14 bases between them. The full variable domain, in which reference TRBV5-1 and TRBJ1-4 provide the parts outside the CDR3, is KAGVTQTPRYLIKTRGQQVTLSCSPISGHRSVSWYQQTPGQGLQFLFEYFSETQRNKGNFPGRFSGRQFSNSRSEMNVSTLELGDSALYLCASSVAGTSNEKLFFGSGTQLSVL.

The chain links TRBV6-1 to TRBJ2-6; 9 positions agree with TRBD1. Germline CDR1 is MNHNS and CDR2 is SASEGT. The CDR3 runs to 14 residues. J was trimmed by 4 bases and V by 10 bases; bases with no gene match: 5. This CDR3 is CATNRGLGANVLTF. DNA for the CDR3: TGTGCCACGAACAGGGGGCTCGGGGCCAACGTCCTGACTTTC.

This rearrangement joins TRBV4-1 to TRBJ2-5; unclear D gene. CDR3 length: 15 amino acids. Trimming left V 1 base short and J 4 bases short, with 13 bases between. Germline values: CDR1 MGHRA, CDR2 YSYEKL. This chain's CDR3 is CASSQGQFWGETQYF. The DNA of the CDR3 is TGCGCCAGCAGCCAAGGACAATTTTGGGGAGAGACCCAGTACTTC.

This chain uses TRBV9 with TRBJ1-2; D gene unclear. V dropped 3 bases and J dropped 8 bases, with 14 bases sitting between them. Germline assignment: CDR1 SGDLS and CDR2 YYNGEE. This CDR3 is built from 13 residues. The CDR3 DNA is TGTGCCAGCAGCGCGGTGAGCGGTTTAGGCTACACCTTC. Amino acids: CASSAVSGLGYTF.

Within the sample, this clone is medium-sized. The chain is built from TRBV20-1 and TRBJ2-1; a possible D gene is TRBD2 (6 bases). The CDR3 covers 14 residues. V was clipped by 4 bases and J by 1 base, with 11 bases between them. Per germline, CDR1 DFQATT and CDR2 SNEGSKA (reference sequence). The CDR3 spells CSANQRVSYNEQFF. The CDR3 nucleotides read TGCAGTGCTAACCAGCGGGTTTCCTACAATGAGCAGTTCTTC.

The V gene is TRBV11-3, the J gene TRBJ2-3; no firm D call. Trimming cost V 5 bases and J 9 bases, with 12 bases left between them. The CDR3 is made up of 12 amino acids. Germline CDR1 is SGHNT and CDR2 is YENEEA. The CDR3 DNA reads as TGTGCCAGCAGCGCGGTGAAGGACACGCAGTATTTT. It codes for CASSAVKDTQYF.

This clone was counted many times. The chain recombines TRBV5-1 with TRBJ2-7; 7 nucleotides match TRBD1. CDR1 SGHRS and CDR2 YFSETQ come from the germline V gene. The CDR3 is 15 residues long. The V and J ends lost 0 bases and 2 bases, in that order; junction bases with no gene match: 5. The chain's CDR3 is CASSLGQGLTYEQYF. The CDR3 DNA follows: TGCGCCAGCAGCTTGGGACAGGGTCTTACCTACGAGCAGTACTTC.

This clone was recorded many times. The chain combines TRBV7-3 with TRBJ2-2, with D unresolved. From germline, CDR1 is SGHTA and CDR2 FQGTGA. The CDR3 is 12 residues long. The ends were cut back, 0 bases at V and 6 bases at J, with 2 bases in the middle. The CDR3 here is CASSLTPGELFF. CDR3 nucleotides: TGTGCCAGCAGCTTAACCCCCGGGGAGCTGTTTTTT.

In the case of this clone: Possible read error: a much larger clone is one base away. The conserved phenylalanine or tryptophan is not found at the CDR3 terminus, so this likely reflects a read error. The J gene is TRBJ1-5, the V gene TRBV7-8; weak D call: TRBD1 (5 bases). Germline CDR1 is SGHVS and CDR2 is FQNEAQ. CDR3 length equals 13 residues. V gave up 6 bases and J gave up 7 bases, with 13 bases separating them. The CDR3 region has the DNA TGTGCCAGCAGTCGTATAGGGGACCAGCCCCAGCATTCT. It codes for CASSRIGDQPQHS.

This clone was found many times. The V call is TRBV12-3 or TRBV12-4, the J call TRBJ2-7; maybe TRBD1 (5 bases). The V end lost 5 bases, the J end lost 2 bases, and 16 bases lay between the germline ends. This CDR3 region has 15 residues. CDR3 nucleotide sequence: TGTGCCAGCAGTCTGTCGTCAGGGTCTCCCTACGAGCAGTACTTC. It specifies CASSLSSGSPYEQYF.

This clone was counted ten times or more. This chain links TRBV12-3 or TRBV12-4 with TRBJ1-1; 8 positions match TRBD1. The CDR3 runs to 15 residues. V trimming: 6 bases; J trimming: 2 bases; junction bases outside the gene matches: 8. The CDR3 here is CASRPPDRGNTEAFF. In nucleotides, the CDR3 is TGTGCCAGCAGACCCCCCGACAGGGGAAACACTGAAGCTTTCTTT.

The V call is TRBV27, the J call TRBJ2-7; D may match TRBD1 or TRBD2 (6 bases each). This CDR3 region has 15 residues. Trimming stripped 0 bases from V and 6 bases from J, with 15 bases between. Germline V gene sequence: CDR1 MNHEY, CDR2 SMNVEV (reference sequence). In DNA form, the CDR3 reads TGTGCCAGCAGTTTATCCGTCCCTTGGGGGGCCGAGCAGTACTTC. It encodes CASSLSVPWGAEQYF.

V usage is TRBV4-2 and J usage is TRBJ1-3; no firm D call. The CDR3 is made up of 15 amino acids. Trimming cost V 0 bases and J 0 bases, with 6 bases left between them. Per germline, CDR1 LGHNA and CDR2 YNFKEQ. The CDR3 loop is CASSQDPYSGNTIYF. DNA for the CDR3: TGTGCCAGCAGCCAAGATCCGTACTCTGGAAACACCATATATTTT.

This clone was detected many times. The chain is built from TRBV7-6 and TRBJ1-3; D might be TRBD1 (5 bases). The germline CDR1 and CDR2 sequences are SGHVS and FNYEAQ. The CDR3 is 15 residues long. The germline V and J ends were trimmed by 3 bases and 4 bases, with 13 bases remaining between them. Here the CDR3 DNA reads TGTGCCAGCAGCTTGGGCAGGGTTTCAGGAAACACCATATATTTT. Protein: CASSLGRVSGNTIYF. Variable domain in full (rest from reference TRBV7-6 and TRBJ1-3): GAGVSQSPRYKVTKRGQDVALRCDPISGHVSLYWYRQALGQGPEFLTYFNYEAQQDKSGLPNDRFSAERPEGSISTLTIQRTEQRDSAMYRCASSLGRVSGNTIYFGEGSWLTVV.

This chain joins TRBV20-1 and TRBJ1-1, with a tentative D call TRBD1 (6 bases). Germline V gene lookup returns CDR1 DFQATT and CDR2 SNEGSKA (reference sequence). The CDR3 covers 15 residues. V was shortened by 5 bases and J by 1 base, with 17 bases between the two germline ends. CDR3: CSASGALLTNTEAFF. The CDR3 DNA follows: TGCAGTGCTTCGGGGGCCCTCTTGACGAACACTGAAGCTTTCTTT.

This clone showed up many times. The genes are TRBV20-1 and TRBJ1-2; TRBD1 matches at 7 bases. V shed 5 bases and J 4 bases; nucleotides not matched to a gene: 10. The CDR3 totals 14 residues. Per the germline V gene, CDR1 is DFQATT and CDR2 is SNEGSKA (reference sequence). For the CDR3, the DNA is TGCAGTGCTCCGGAGACAGGGCGAGTCTATGGCTACACCTTC. It encodes CSAPETGRVYGYTF.

The chain uses TRBV19 and TRBJ2-7, with D maybe TRBD1 (6 bases). Per germline, CDR1 LNHDA and CDR2 SQIVND (reference sequence). With 0 bases removed from V and 2 bases from J, the gap between germline ends came to 8 bases. CDR3 length: 14 residues. CDR3 sequence (DNA): TGTGCCAGTAGTATAGACAGGGGAGCCTACGAGCAGTACTTC. Translated, it gives CASSIDRGAYEQYF.

The genes are TRBV6-1 and TRBJ2-2; 10 bases fit TRBD1. V shed 6 bases and J 6 bases; nucleotides not matched to a gene: 7. CDR1 is MNHNS and CDR2 is SASEGT in the germline V gene. There are 15 residues in the CDR3. CDR3 loop: CASRPGTGDSGELFF. CDR3 in DNA: TGTGCCAGCAGACCCGGGACAGGGGATTCCGGGGAGCTGTTTTTT.

This chain uses TRBV6-5 with TRBJ2-6, with 7 bases fitting TRBD1. The CDR3 spans 17 residues. Germline lookup yields CDR1 MNHEY and CDR2 SVGAGI. J was trimmed by 2 bases and V by 0 bases; bases with no gene match: 4. This CDR3 reads CASSYSPQGAGANVLTF. CDR3 nucleotide sequence: TGTGCCAGCAGTTACTCACCTCAGGGGGCTGGGGCCAACGTCCTGACTTTC.

This clone was seen ten or more times. CDR3 sequence reads: CASSGQGGVGNQPQHF. Written as DNA, the CDR3 is TGTGCCAGCAGTGGACAGGGAGGCGTAGGCAATCAGCCCCAGCATTTT. The chain recombines TRBV6-1 with TRBJ1-5, with TRBD1 matching over 7 bases. The ends lost 4 bases at V and 2 bases at J; junction bases unmatched: 8. Per the germline V gene, CDR1 is MNHNS and CDR2 is SASEGT. This CDR3 is 16 amino acids long.

This clone turned up a few times. In nucleotides, the CDR3 is TGTGCCAGCAGTCGCTCCGGGACACCAAACACCGGGGAGCTGTTTTTT. Its protein is CASSRSGTPNTGELFF. This chain joins TRBV12-3 or TRBV12-4 and TRBJ2-2; tentative D call: TRBD1 (6 bases). The V end lost 5 bases, the J end lost 2 bases, and 15 bases lay between the germline ends. This CDR3 has 16 residues.

This clone was picked up a small number of times. A junction end diverges from the germline sequence, so it may reflect a read error. The V gene is TRBV12-3 or TRBV12-4, the J gene TRBJ1-6, with D uncertain. The CDR3 extends over 13 amino acids. The CDR3 spells CASSWGRDSPPHF. The CDR3 nucleotides read TGTGCCAGCAGTTGGGGAAGGGATTCACCCCCCCACTTT.

The chain joins TRBV18 to TRBJ2-1; D perhaps matches TRBD1 (5 bases). Trimming removed 3 bases at V and 12 bases at J, with 27 bases between. The germline CDR1 and CDR2 sequences are KGHSH and LQKENI. The CDR3 runs 17 residues. CDR3 sequence (DNA): TGTGCCAGCTCACCTCCCTATGCAGGGCTAGGGTTACATGTGCAGTTCTTC. Amino acids: CASSPPYAGLGLHVQFF.